These 23 T cell receptor beta chains were sequenced from one sample in a study of T cells in Graves' hyperthyroidism and ophthalmopathy. Amplified TCR beta CDR3 regions came from RNA transcripts. The HTBI primer set was used in a first-round RT-PCR of the TCR CDR3. TCRdb re-called the multiplex PCR reads through MiXCR, storing one row per CDR3 protein. The top ten hold roughly 7% of the sample, which has around 600,000 distinct CDR3 sequences, around 14% seen once. The sequenced sample consisted of blood. The receptors originated from a woman between 18 and 30 years old with Graves' ophthalmopathy.

The V call is TRBV5-5, the J call TRBJ2-5; tentative D call: TRBD2 (6 bases). The CDR3 is 16 amino acids. Trimming pared 2 bases from V and 0 bases from J, leaving 14 bases between. Germline V gene sequence: CDR1 SGHKS, CDR2 YYEKEE (reference sequence). The CDR3 loop is CASSFFAGINQETQYF. In DNA, the CDR3 is TGTGCCAGCAGCTTTTTTGCGGGAATAAACCAAGAGACCCAGTACTTC.

The chain uses TRBV6-1 and TRBJ2-6; D remains unclear. Germline V gene sequence: CDR1 MNHNS, CDR2 SASEGT. Trimming took 6 bases from V and 2 from J, leaving 8 bases between them. The CDR3 is 14 amino acids. For the CDR3, the DNA is TGTGCCAGCAGCCTCCGACCTGGGGCCAACGTCCTGACTTTC. This gives the protein CASSLRPGANVLTF.

This clonotype was seen ten or more times. This chain links TRBV6-2 or TRBV6-3 with TRBJ2-7, with TRBD1 identical over 7 bases. Looked up from germline, CDR1 is MNHEY and CDR2 is SVGEGT. J lost 5 bases, V lost 6 bases, and 10 bases had no gene match. The CDR3 loop spans 14 amino acids. The CDR3 here is CASSQGQWANEQYF. CDR3 bases: TGTGCCAGCAGCCAGGGACAGTGGGCAAACGAGCAGTACTTC.

The chain employs TRBV19 and TRBJ2-7, with D tentatively TRBD1 (6 bases). V was trimmed by 6 bases and J by 2 bases, leaving 20 bases between them. The germline V gene has CDR1 LNHDA and CDR2 SQIVND (reference sequence). The CDR3 loop spans 16 amino acids. The CDR3 region has the DNA TGTGCCAGTAGCCTCCGTCCGGGACAAGGCCCCTACGAGCAGTACTTC. Encoded protein: CASSLRPGQGPYEQYF.

This chain links TRBV12-3 or TRBV12-4 with TRBJ1-2; the D gene is possibly TRBD1 (5 bases). V was clipped by 5 bases and J by 1 base, with 11 bases between them. The CDR3 totals 14 residues. As DNA, the CDR3 is TGTGCCAGCAGTCGGGGGGACGTTAACTATGGCTACACCTTC. Protein product: CASSRGDVNYGYTF.

There are many counts of this clonotype. The V call is TRBV2, the J call TRBJ2-1; 9 nucleotides line up with TRBD2. The germline V gene has CDR1 SNHLY and CDR2 FYNNEI. This CDR3 has 16 amino acids. Germline trimming cut 3 bases from V and 6 bases from J; bases unmatched to any gene: 9. The CDR3 loop reads CASSEMAGGPGNEQFF. The CDR3 DNA is TGTGCCAGCAGTGAGATGGCGGGAGGGCCTGGCAATGAGCAGTTCTTC.

This clonotype showed up just a few times. The CDR3 here is CASTLGQVGAEREAFF. The CDR3 nucleotides read TGTGCCAGCACGCTAGGACAGGTCGGGGCCGAAAGGGAAGCTTTCTTT. The chain carries TRBV7-3 and TRBJ1-1, with TRBD1 matching over 7 bases. V shed 7 bases and J 8 bases; nucleotides not matched to a gene: 19. Germline V gene data show CDR1 as SGHTA and CDR2 as FQGTGA. The CDR3 totals 16 residues. The full variable domain, in which reference TRBV7-3 and TRBJ1-1 provide the parts outside the CDR3, is GAGVSQTPSNKVTEKGKYVELRCDPISGHTALYWYRQSLGQGPEFLIYFQGTGAADDSGLPNDRFFAVRPEGSVSTLKIQRTERGDSAVYLCASTLGQVGAEREAFFGQGTRLTVV.

This clonotype was observed many times. This rearrangement joins TRBV28 to TRBJ1-5, with TRBD1 as a possible D gene (6 bases). CDR1 is MDHEN and CDR2 is SYDVKM in the germline V gene. The ends were cut back, 0 bases at V and 11 bases at J, with 8 bases in the middle. The CDR3 is 12 amino acids. The CDR3 sequence: CASSLWGGSQHF. The CDR3 nucleotides read TGTGCCAGCAGTTTATGGGGGGGCTCCCAGCATTTT.

This clonotype was observed many times. V and J are TRBV11-2 and TRBJ2-7; no definite D call. Germline CDR1 and CDR2: SGHAT and FQNNGV. This CDR3 is built from 14 residues. V gave up 5 bases and J gave up 3 bases, with 14 bases separating them. The CDR3 protein is CASSVSPWGYEQYF. DNA for the CDR3: TGTGCCAGCAGCGTATCCCCTTGGGGCTACGAGCAGTACTTC.

This clonotype was found many times. The chain links TRBV3-1 to TRBJ2-7, with a weak D call TRBD2 (5 bases). The CDR3 totals 15 residues. Germline loops: CDR1 LGHDT, CDR2 YNNKEL (reference sequence). V gave up 3 bases and J gave up 5 bases, with 17 bases separating them. The DNA of the CDR3 is TGTGCCAGCAGCCAGGGAGTTGGGAGAATGGACGAGCAGTACTTC. Its protein product is CASSQGVGRMDEQYF.

This clonotype was seen more than once but under ten times. The V and J genes are TRBV7-2 and TRBJ2-2, with 7 bases aligning to TRBD2. The CDR3 sequence is 15 residues long. The trim removed 4 bases at V and 4 bases at J, leaving 6 bases unmatched. Germline assignment: CDR1 SGHTA and CDR2 FQGNSA. CDR3 in DNA: TGTGCCAGCAGCTCCCAGACTAGCAGCACCGGGGAGCTGTTTTTT. Translation gives CASSSQTSSTGELFF. The whole variable domain, remainder taken from reference TRBV7-2 and TRBJ2-2, is GAGVSQSPSNKVTEKGKDVELRCDPISGHTALYWYRQSLGQGLEFLIYFQGNSAPDKSGLPSDRFSAERTGGSVSTLTIQRTQQEDSAVYLCASSSQTSSTGELFFGEGSRLTVL.

The J gene is TRBJ2-3, the V gene TRBV6-1; D perhaps matches TRBD2 (6 bases). The CDR3 is 14 residues long. Trimming took off 6 bases at V and 8 bases at J, with 18 bases between the two ends. Germline V lookup: CDR1 MNHNS, CDR2 SASEGT. CDR3 residues: CASSPTGLAFTQYF. The CDR3 coding sequence is TGTGCCAGCAGCCCCACGGGGCTAGCGTTTACGCAGTATTTT.

This clonotype was seen repeatedly, ten times or more. V gene TRBV3-1 combines with J gene TRBJ2-7; no reliable D call. V lost 0 bases to trimming and J lost 3 bases, with 0 bases between them. The CDR3 runs to 11 residues. Germline values: CDR1 LGHDT, CDR2 YNNKEL (reference sequence). The CDR3 sequence is CASSQDYEQYF. In nucleotides, the CDR3 is TGTGCCAGCAGCCAAGACTACGAGCAGTACTTC.

This clonotype was recorded at least ten times. V gene TRBV7-8 combines with J gene TRBJ2-2; 7 positions agree with TRBD1. The V gene end was trimmed by 5 bases and the J gene end by 3 bases; junction bases not matched to a gene: 6. Germline values: CDR1 SGHVS, CDR2 FQNEAQ. The CDR3 spans 15 residues. The CDR3 DNA follows: TGTGCCAGCAGCCCGGCGCAGGGGGACACCGGGGAGCTGTTTTTT. Protein product: CASSPAQGDTGELFF. Full variable domain (outside the CDR3, taken from reference TRBV7-8 and TRBJ2-2): GAGVSQSPRYKVAKRGQDVALRCDPISGHVSLFWYQQALGQGPEFLTYFQNEAQLDKSGLPSDRFFAERPEGSVSTLKIQRTQQEDSAVYLCASSPAQGDTGELFFGEGSRLTVL.

This clonotype appeared a single time. CDR3 bases: TGTGCCAGCAGCTTTAGAGGGGGACATGGCTACACCTTC. Translation gives CASSFRGGHGYTF. This rearrangement joins TRBV27 to TRBJ1-2; maybe TRBD1 (6 bases). V was pared by 6 bases and J by 6 bases, with 14 bases between. This CDR3 region has 13 residues. Germline V CDR1 and CDR2: MNHEY, SMNVEV (reference sequence).

This clonotype was found many times. The CDR3 spells CASSETRETQYF. CDR3 DNA: TGTGCCAGCAGCGAAACGCGGGAGACCCAGTACTTC. The chain carries TRBV7-2 and TRBJ2-5; D remains ambiguous. Germline values: CDR1 SGHTA, CDR2 FQGNSA. The V and J ends lost 5 bases and 5 bases respectively, with 9 bases between them. The length of the CDR3 is 12 residues.

This clonotype was observed at least ten times. The chain combines TRBV19 with TRBJ1-1; D is undetermined. The CDR3 contains 13 residues. CDR1 is LNHDA and CDR2 is SQIVND in the germline V gene (reference sequence). Trimming pared 3 bases from V and 6 bases from J, leaving 11 bases between. Here the CDR3 reads CASSIGRVAEAFF. For the CDR3, the DNA is TGTGCCAGTAGTATTGGGAGGGTTGCTGAAGCTTTCTTT.

At least ten counts were recorded for this clonotype. J is TRBJ1-3 and V is TRBV28; 7 positions agree with TRBD1. Germline V gene sequence: CDR1 MDHEN, CDR2 SYDVKM. This CDR3 comprises 24 residues. After removal of 2 bases from V and 2 bases from J, the junction contained 30 bases not matched to a gene. DNA for the CDR3: TGTGCCAGCAGTTTAAACTTTAGGGGACAGAGGACAAGTACTACCTGGAAACCTGGAAACACCATATATTTT. Translated: CASSLNFRGQRTSTTWKPGNTIYF.

This clonotype showed up many times. The rearrangement uses TRBV12-3 or TRBV12-4 and TRBJ1-5; the match to TRBD1 covers 7 bases. V was pared by 1 base and J by 0 bases, with 12 bases of the junction left unmatched. This CDR3 is built from 19 residues. As DNA, the CDR3 is TGTGCCAGCAGTTTAGTCGGCAGGGGGGAGCTCTATAGCAATCAGCCCCAGCATTTT. Translating it yields CASSLVGRGELYSNQPQHF.

The chain joins TRBV19 to TRBJ1-1; no reliable D call. Germline lookup yields CDR1 LNHDA and CDR2 SQIVND (reference sequence). V lost 6 bases, J lost 7 bases, and 6 bases lay in between. CDR3 length: 10 residues. CDR3 protein: CASSKDEAFF. The CDR3, as DNA: TGTGCCAGTAGCAAGGATGAAGCTTTCTTT.

At least ten counts were recorded for this clonotype. One junction end does not reproduce the germline sequence, and a read error may be involved. The chain uses TRBV14 and TRBJ1-5; perhaps TRBD1 as D (5 bases). Germline CDR1 and CDR2: SGHDN and FVKESK. The CDR3 contains 14 residues. Written as DNA, the CDR3 is TGTGCCAGCAGTCAAGGGAGGGGTTATCAGCCCCAGCATTTT. Translating it yields CASSQGRGYQPQHF.

This clonotype appeared many times. The V gene is TRBV7-9, the J gene TRBJ1-2, with D unresolved. From germline, CDR1 is SEHNR and CDR2 FQNEAQ (reference sequence). The CDR3 is made up of 14 amino acids. V was pared by 1 base and J by 3 bases, with 9 bases between. The CDR3 loop reads CASSLVPEYYGYTF. The CDR3 region has the DNA TGTGCCAGCAGCTTAGTCCCGGAATACTATGGCTACACCTTC. The entire variable domain, with the rest obtained from reference TRBV7-9 and TRBJ1-2, is as follows: DTGVSQNPRHKITKRGQNVTFRCDPISEHNRLYWYRQTLGQGPEFLTYFQNEAQLEKSRLLSDRFSAERPKGSFSTLEIQRTEQGDSAMYLCASSLVPEYYGYTFGSGTRLTVV.

The sample holds many counts of this clonotype. V and J are TRBV18 and TRBJ2-5; no definite D call. Germline assignment: CDR1 KGHSH and CDR2 LQKENI. Trimming took off 1 base at V and 6 bases at J, with 6 bases between the two ends. This CDR3 comprises 12 residues. The CDR3, as DNA: TGTGCCAGCTCACCACAGGAAAAGACCCAGTACTTC. Its protein is CASSPQEKTQYF.